Described below is a single TCR beta chain sequence and its context. The clone's antigen remains unknown. No much larger clone exists at a distance of one base, and base qualities are not known. Library method: the immunoSEQ multiplex PCR assay. For the multiplex PCR, a mixture combining 60 forward primers for TCR Vbeta segments and 13 reverse primers for TCR Jbeta segments was used. A multiplex PCR assay on genomic DNA amplified the CDR3 region of rearranged TCR beta genes. The amplified TCR beta libraries were sequenced on the Illumina HiSeq System as 87-base-pair reads. Under the source paper's analysis protocol: Across the 500 to 750 repertoires, a later analysis counted some 81 million unique TCR beta chains, around 11 million of which were shared by at least two donors. Raw reads were error-corrected and collapsed into unique sequences with a nearest-neighbor algorithm that merged closely related sequences to remove PCR and sequencing errors. CDR3 sequences were aligned to IMGT reference sequences to assign V, D and J gene segments. For a sequence to be retained, a match of at least six nucleotides to both a V gene segment and a J gene segment was required. A rearrangement was called productive if the CDR3 had no stop codons and remained in frame with V and J, and every other rearrangement was called non-productive. Following IMGT convention, CDR3 was defined as the stretch from the second conserved V-encoded cysteine to the conserved J-encoded phenylalanine. Sequences without an unambiguous match to a single V gene segment were excluded from the earlier analysis of almost 600 of the donors. In an earlier analysis of approximately 610 of the donors, V segments were called functional above 56.7% productive rearrangements and were called segregating when the between-donor standard deviation exceeded 5%. To diagnose cytomegalovirus status from the catalog of TCR beta chain sequences, a statistical classification framework was built. A later analysis assigned V and J genes by comparing TCR nucleotide sequences with IMGT/GENE-DB human TR gene sequences. Using the TCRdist pipeline, a later analysis assigned CDR3 sequences along with most-parsimonious VDJ recombination scenarios. A later analysis defined each TCR beta chain by its CDR3 amino acid sequence plus V-gene family, and excluded reads lacking a unique V-gene family. To address suspected cross-contamination and a sequencing artifact, a later analysis removed under 600 highly shared, low-generation-probability nucleotide sequences. For each public chain, a later analysis derived a clonal expansion index from normalized ranks of inferred template counts within each repertoire. In a later analysis, generation probabilities were computed using a VDJ recombination model fitted to out-of-frame rearrangements, and the results were checked against IGoR. In a later analysis, hypergeometric tests were used to score TCR-TCR, TCR-HLA and TCR-CMV co-occurrence, with a repertoire-size bias correction applied to TCR pairs. False discovery rates were estimated in a later analysis by permuting HLA or CMV assignments 20 times. In a later analysis, co-occurring TCRs were grouped using DBSCAN, and TCRdist sequence similarity was added for clustering within HLA-allele-positive subsets. Repertoires with fewer than 30,000 or more than 120,000 public chains, plus five repertoires with anomalous nucleotide sharing, were excluded from co-occurrence clustering. Held by TCRdb, this immuneACCESS table contains in-frame sequences only and omits some clones. Under half of the omission traces to an unresolved V gene where checked; the cause of the rest is unknown. Clone size and the V and J calls come from that table; the DNA yielded D and trimming. This sample comprises 100,000 or so clones, roughly 77% of them detected only once. Under 5% of the sample is in the top ten clones.

This specimen comes from a study of cytomegalovirus exposure and HLA in healthy donors (dated by TCRdb to 2016 to 2017). Some background on the complete study: An earlier analysis of some 600 of the donors reported 276 Gb of sequence data and 95 million to 120 million unique TCR beta sequences obtained from 180 million or so T cells. About 330 gigabases of sequencing data and roughly 80 million unique TCR sequences made up an early release that covered some 640 HLA-typed donors. Of the 300 to 450 genotyped donors, approximately 83% fell in the genetic ancestry cluster associated with self-reported Caucasian donors. The aim of the study was to test whether cataloging public T cell receptors could identify signatures of past pathogen exposure. The study profiled the T cell repertoires of 500 to 800 subjects by immunosequencing and related them to cytomegalovirus serostatus. A separate validation cohort of roughly 130 different subjects was used in addition to the roughly 670-subject first cohort. To predict cytomegalovirus infection status, the study brought together high-throughput TCR immunosequencing, statistical association of individual TCRs with disease status, and machine learning. To study patterns of TCR occurrence, a later analysis re-analyzed previously published TCR beta repertoires from several hundred donors and added high-resolution HLA genotyping. In the later analysis, no new phenotypic data were used to find candidate immune exposures; instead, reliance was placed on TCR beta sequences and their occurrence across donors. An earlier analysis of approximately 500 of the donors applied high-throughput TCR beta sequencing to assess whether each TCR beta V gene segment acted as functional or pseudogenic. Donor age, sex, ethnicity and CMV serostatus were collected together with the repertoire data. Genome-wide SNP genotypes for about three fifths of the roughly 700 donors were used in a later genetic analysis, which treated that subset as a discovery cohort. Every discovery cohort repertoire had been produced on one sequencing platform. HLA typing included class I and class II loci at four-digit resolution. The number of donors typed differed by locus, with about 629-640 for A, B, C, DRB1 and DQB1, over 500 for DQA1, 600 to 610 for DPA1, and around 460 for DPB1. Roughly 5 DR-DQ haplotypes were treated as single units for association and clustering because of strong linkage in the cohort. Across about 370 genotyped donors of the cohort, an average of roughly 230,000 unique TCR beta nucleotide sequences per donor were sequenced, and 15% to 20% of those sequences were non-productive.

What the study reported, not specific to this receptor: A cluster of highly shared sequence variants was judged likely to represent a technical artifact of the sequencing pipeline. V-gene and J-gene trimming of TCR beta chains was associated with a missense DCLRE1C variant in a later genetic analysis, and the association was replicated in an independent cohort. In an earlier analysis of around 600 of the donors, most TCR beta V segments appeared in productive rearrangements about 90% or about 30% of the time, broadly matching IMGT annotations. In this cohort, only TCR beta chains were sequenced, and detectable features were limited by the absence of alpha or paired-chain data. When HLA alleles, especially DR and DQ, strongly co-occurred, attributing TCR associations to individual alleles was difficult. According to a later analysis, TCR association rates differed among HLA loci, with DRB1 alleles showing the most associated TCRs and HLA-C alleles showing the fewest. Because the 87-base-pair reads could not distinguish some IMGT-functional V segments, including TRBV6-2 and TRBV6-3, those segments were excluded. Several of the top co-occurrence clusters appeared to be linked to parvovirus B19, influenza, CMV and Epstein-Barr virus, according to a later analysis. In a later analysis, most CMV-associated TCR beta chains were found to appear HLA-restricted, with HLA associations seemingly driven largely by CMV exposure. A further reported finding was that TCR beta sequences accurately predicted the HLA-A and HLA-B alleles for most subjects in the first cohort. Three of the identified cytomegalovirus-associated TCR beta chains were confirmed in vitro to be specific for cytomegalovirus antigens. Correlated functional status among segregating V segments might be attributable to linkage disequilibrium, but an unknown experimental factor could not be ruled out. Some 15 rarely observed V segments, including chromosome 9 orphons, were excluded from the earlier analysis of almost 600 of the donors because counts were too low. According to a later genetic analysis, donors in an Asian-associated ancestry cluster had fewer N-insertions in productive TCRs than the roughly 660-donor mean. The authors suggested that the approach could potentially be generalized to other disease states and immunological phenotypes. A later analysis found that HLA-associated TCR beta chains were more clonally expanded and had lower generation probabilities than equally common non-associated chains. The study gave a list of under 200 TCR beta chains associated with cytomegalovirus. Across donors, most TCR sequences were observed very rarely, whereas some public TCRs were present in many individuals. For the cohort, immune exposure information was limited to CMV serostatus. The classifier was reported to diagnose cytomegalovirus status with high specificity and sensitivity in both the original and validation cohorts. In a later analysis, some 17,000 TCR beta sequences were associated with specific HLA alleles at a false discovery rate of 0.05. HLA typing was unavailable for some donors at each locus, so association tests used only the typed subset. The presence/absence analyses assumed that sequencing depth was roughly uniform across donors, and that assumption may not be true.

In total, more than 500 healthy bone marrow donors made up the cohort. At the time of sampling, all cohort members were nominally healthy, though unrecorded immune exposures were likely present. The donor was CMV seropositive and belonged to the group of a few hundred seropositive cohort members. Each donor provided a peripheral blood sample, and peripheral blood mononuclear cells were used for TCR beta sequencing. Genomic DNA was extracted from the blood cell samples with the Qiagen DNeasy Blood Extraction Kit. Based on the germline V gene, the CDR1 and CDR2 sequences are SGHTA and FQGTGA. V ends up 4 bases short and J 4 bases short, with an unmatched junction base count of 3. Reading from cysteine to phenylalanine, the CDR3 counts 14 amino acids. Left in the record is the CDR3 DNA by itself, 42 bases read in frame from the first base.

This TCR was sampled from a woman aged 50 to 65 in good health and CMV-seropositive. The sequencing input was PBMCs. Recombination linked TRBV7-3 to TRBJ2-5, with 10 bases in between that match TRBD2. The nucleotide sequence is TGTGCCAGCAGCTCTAGCGGGAGTCGAGAGACCCAGTACTTC. Its product reads: CASSSSGSRETQYF.